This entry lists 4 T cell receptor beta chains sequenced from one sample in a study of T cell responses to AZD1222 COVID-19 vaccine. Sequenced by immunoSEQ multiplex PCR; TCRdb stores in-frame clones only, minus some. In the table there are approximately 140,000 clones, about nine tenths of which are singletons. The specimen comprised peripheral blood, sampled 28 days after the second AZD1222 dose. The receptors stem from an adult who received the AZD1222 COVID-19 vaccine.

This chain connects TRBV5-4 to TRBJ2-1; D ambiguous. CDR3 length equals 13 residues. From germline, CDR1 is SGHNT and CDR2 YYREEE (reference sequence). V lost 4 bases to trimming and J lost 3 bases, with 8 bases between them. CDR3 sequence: CASSGDHYNEQFF. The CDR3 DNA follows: TGTGCCAGCAGCGGTGATCACTACAATGAGCAGTTCTTC.

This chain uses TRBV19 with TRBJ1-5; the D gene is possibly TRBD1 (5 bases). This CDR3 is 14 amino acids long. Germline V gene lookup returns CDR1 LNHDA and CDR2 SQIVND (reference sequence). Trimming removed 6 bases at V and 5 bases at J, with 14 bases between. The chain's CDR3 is CASRGPSRYQPQHF. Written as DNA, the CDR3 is TGTGCCAGTAGGGGACCGTCGAGATATCAGCCCCAGCATTTT.

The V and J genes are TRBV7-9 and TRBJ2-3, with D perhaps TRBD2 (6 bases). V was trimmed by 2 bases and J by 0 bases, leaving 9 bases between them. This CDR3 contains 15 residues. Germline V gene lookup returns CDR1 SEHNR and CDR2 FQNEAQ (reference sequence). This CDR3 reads CASSLIGTSTDTQYF. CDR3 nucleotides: TGTGCCAGCAGCTTAATCGGGACTAGCACAGATACGCAGTATTTT. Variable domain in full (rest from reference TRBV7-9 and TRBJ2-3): DTGVSQNPRHKITKRGQNVTFRCDPISEHNRLYWYRQTLGQGPEFLTYFQNEAQLEKSRLLSDRFSAERPKGSFSTLEIQRTEQGDSAMYLCASSLIGTSTDTQYFGPGTRLTVL.

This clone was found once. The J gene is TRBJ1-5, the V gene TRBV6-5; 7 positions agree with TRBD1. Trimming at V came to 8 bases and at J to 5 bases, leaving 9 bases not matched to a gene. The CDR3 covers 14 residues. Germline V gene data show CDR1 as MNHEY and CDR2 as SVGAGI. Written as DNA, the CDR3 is TGTGCCAGCTCTAGGGACAGCTCCCATCAGCCCCAGCATTTT. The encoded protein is CASSRDSSHQPQHF.